This is a list of T cell receptor beta chains from one sample in a study of shared clonotypes between healthy human individuals. Here immunoSEQ multiplex PCR was the method, and the copy in TCRdb shows in-frame clones only, minus some. The sample has more than 900,000 clones; more than 75% are singletons. The sample consisted of memory CD4+ T cells from PBMCs. All receptors derive from a man between 18 and 35 years old in good health. Some clones in this sample may be carry-over from other donors' samples. The CDR3 runs from the conserved cysteine through the conserved F or W. A D gene is named only where the DNA matches it firmly. Size is stated for part of the rows, as once, few or many counts, or as a class when the clone is expanded.

size: .; D: TRBD1; J: TRBJ1-1; V: TRBV5-1; DNA: TGCGCCAGCAGCTCCTTGACAGGGGGAGGCACTGAAGCTTTCTTT; CDR3: CASSSLTGGGTEAFF
size: .; D: .; J: TRBJ1-2; V: TRBV6-5; DNA: TGTGCCAGCAGTTACTCGAAGGGACTCTATGGCTACACCTTC; CDR3: CASSYSKGLYGYTF
size: few; D: TRBD1; J: TRBJ1-2; V: TRBV27; DNA: TGTGCCAGCAGTCCGCGGACAGGGGGGTTTGGCTACACCTTC; CDR3: CASSPRTGGFGYTF
size: .; D: .; J: TRBJ2-1; V: TRBV27; DNA: TGTGCCAGCAGTTTTCGCAATGAGCAGTTCTTC; CDR3: CASSFRNEQFF
size: .; D: .; J: TRBJ2-3; V: TRBV5-4; DNA: TGTGCCAGCAGCTCACCGACGAACACAGATACGCAGTATTTT; CDR3: CASSSPTNTDTQYF
size: once; D: .; J: TRBJ2-6; V: TRBV18; DNA: TGTGCCAGCTCACCGTCCTGGGTGGATGGGGCCAACGTCCTGACTTTC; CDR3: CASSPSWVDGANVLTF
size: .; D: .; J: TRBJ2-2; V: TRBV5-4; DNA: TGTGCCAGCAGCCGGGGAGGCAGAACGAACACCGGGGAGCTGTTTTTT; CDR3: CASSRGGRTNTGELFF
size: .; D: .; J: TRBJ1-1; V: TRBV30; DNA: TGTGCCTGGGAGAAAATAATGAACACTGAAGCTTTCTTT; CDR3: CAWEKIMNTEAFF
size: .; D: TRBD2; J: TRBJ2-2; V: TRBV7-2; DNA: TGTGCCAGCAGCTCTAAAACGGTAGCGGGGATGCTGGGCGGGGAGCTGTTTTTT; CDR3: CASSSKTVAGMLGGELFF
size: many; D: .; J: TRBJ2-4; V: TRBV30; DNA: TGTGCCTGGAGTGTAGGCGTCTATCGGCTAGCCAAAAACATTCAGTACTTC; CDR3: CAWSVGVYRLAKNIQYF
size: .; D: .; J: TRBJ1-5; V: TRBV30; DNA: TGTGCCTGGAGTTTTCTGGGGTCCCAGCCCCAGCATTTT; CDR3: CAWSFLGSQPQHF
size: .; D: TRBD1; J: TRBJ2-5; V: TRBV28; DNA: TGTGCCAGCAGCCCTCTCGGCCGACAGGGCGGTGTTGAGACCCAGTACTTC; CDR3: CASSPLGRQGGVETQYF
size: .; D: .; J: TRBJ1-5; V: TRBV29-1; DNA: TGCAGTGTGGGTCCCGGTAGAGAACAGCCCCAGCATTTT; CDR3: CSVGPGREQPQHF